This TCR beta chain was sequenced during a study of graft-versus-host responses after intestinal transplantation. At the level of the study: Every recipient had anti-thymocyte globulin induction and around 3 years of tacrolimus plus steroids. General observations from the study: Recipient marrow showed GvH clones, some seen first in ileum or blood. Among circulating GvH clones, peak levels were associated with early post-transplant declines in HvG clones.

Of note for this clone: The antigen remains unidentified.

From germline, CDR1 is MNHEY and CDR2 SMNVEV (reference sequence). V was clipped by 5 bases and J by 4 bases; unmatched bases: 2. The CDR3 loop spans 15 amino acids. Method: immunoSEQ multiplex PCR; TCRdb's copy keeps in-frame clones and lacks some. Of fewer than 95,000 clones listed, approximately 94% are singletons. The receptor was isolated from a human donor who received an intestinal transplant. The sequenced sample was unstimulated CD8+ T cells sorted from spleen or lymph node cells, obtained before intestinal transplant. The chain carries TRBV27 and TRBJ2-2, with 12 bases lining up with TRBD2. CDR3 DNA: TGTGCCAGCAGTCTAGCGGGGGGGGGCACCGGGGAGCTGTTTTTT. Protein product: CASSLAGGGTGELFF.